Listed below are T cell receptor beta chains from one sample, sequenced in a study of metastatic and nonmetastatic thyroid tumors. With MiXCR, TCRdb called clones anew from the PCR reads. The data contain 75,000 to 100,000 clones, 9.5% to 15% of them singletons. Sequencing used blood. These TCRs come from a female donor with papillary thyroid cancer or a benign thyroid nodule (not recorded which). Some clones in this sample may be carry-over from other donors' samples. The CDR3 runs from the conserved cysteine through the conserved F or W. A D gene is named only where the DNA matches it firmly. Only some rows state a clone size, as once, few, many or a class for expanded clones.

once | TRBJ2-7 | TRBD2 | TRBV20-1 | CSARGGLAGGLYEQYF | TGCAGTGCTAGAGGGGGCCTAGCGGGGGGACTCTACGAGCAGTACTTC
once | TRBJ2-2 | TRBD1 | TRBV19 | CASSTGGGTNTWELFF | TGTGCCAGTAGTACAGGGGGCGGCACGAACACCTGGGAGCTGTTTTTT
many | TRBJ1-1 | TRBD1 | TRBV2 | CASRKTGVSEAFF | TGTGCCAGCAGAAAGACAGGGGTGAGTGAAGCTTTCTTT
. | TRBJ2-7 | . | TRBV11-2 | CASSLDLRGDAETYEQYF | TGTGCCAGCAGCTTAGATCTGCGGGGAGATGCGGAAACCTACGAGCAGTACTTC
many | TRBJ2-1 | TRBD2 | TRBV24-1 | CATSDTPEIAGSSYNEQFF | TGTGCCACCAGTGATACCCCTGAGATAGCGGGGAGCTCCTACAATGAGCAGTTCTTC
many | TRBJ2-4 | TRBD2 | TRBV14 | CASSQDLSGTSQNIQYF | TGTGCCAGCAGCCAAGATCTCTCCGGGACTAGCCAAAACATTCAGTACTTC
. | TRBJ2-2 | TRBD1 | TRBV6-9 | CASIYGGTGGLDTGELFF | TGTGCCAGCATTTACGGGGGGACAGGGGGCCTGGACACCGGTGAGCTGTTTTTT
many | TRBJ2-1 | . | TRBV7-2 | CASSVTGQRAYNEQFF | TGTGCCAGCAGCGTAACAGGTCAGCGGGCTTACAATGAGCAGTTCTTC
many | TRBJ2-3 | . | TRBV4-3 | CASSQAHMGATDTQYF | TGCGCCAGCAGCCAAGCCCATATGGGGGCGACAGATACGCAGTATTTT
many | TRBJ2-3 | . | TRBV7-9 | CASSLGATVADTQYF | TGTGCCAGCAGCTTGGGAGCTACAGTCGCGGATACGCAGTATTTT
many | TRBJ2-1 | TRBD1 | TRBV7-9 | CASSLVVGQGNNEQFF | TGTGCCAGCAGCTTAGTAGTGGGACAGGGGAACAATGAGCAGTTCTTC
many | TRBJ1-5 | . | TRBV24-1 | CATRAGRNQPQHF | TGTGCCACCAGGGCCGGACGCAATCAGCCCCAGCATTTT
many | TRBJ2-2 | . | TRBV9 | CASSRALNTGELFF | TGTGCCAGTTCCAGGGCCTTGAACACCGGGGAGCTGTTTTTT
many | TRBJ2-7 | . | TRBV27 | CASSLQGRATYEQYF | TGTGCCAGCAGTTTGCAGGGGAGGGCGACTTACGAGCAGTACTTC
many | TRBJ2-3 | . | TRBV7-9 | CASSLDVIVTQYF | TGTGCCAGCAGCTTAGATGTGATCGTTACGCAGTATTTT
many | TRBJ1-1 | . | TRBV11-2 | CASSLDVGFFAFF | TGTGCCAGCAGCTTAGACGTCGGATTCTTTGCTTTCTTT
many | TRBJ2-5 | . | TRBV6-1 | CASSRLGGEETQYF | TGTGCCAGCAGCCGCCTAGGGGGGGAAGAGACCCAGTACTTC
many | TRBJ2-7 | . | TRBV20-1 | CSARGSPQGFYEQYF | TGCAGTGCTAGAGGTTCACCCCAGGGGTTCTACGAGCAGTACTTC
many | TRBJ1-4 | . | TRBV7-2 | CASSRGTDEKLFF | TGTGCCAGCAGCCGGGGGACGGATGAAAAACTGTTTTTT
many | TRBJ2-7 | TRBD1 | TRBV5-6 | CASSDRGGEYEQYF | TGTGCCAGCAGCGACAGGGGGGGGGAGTACGAGCAGTACTTC
many | TRBJ2-7 | TRBD1 | TRBV30 | CAWSSTGDEQYF | TGTGCCTGGAGTTCGACAGGGGACGAGCAGTACTTC
many | TRBJ2-2 | TRBD2 | TRBV2 | CASSPGLAGGPGTGELFF | TGTGCCAGCAGCCCCGGACTAGCGGGAGGGCCGGGGACCGGGGAGCTGTTTTTT
many | TRBJ2-1 | . | TRBV6-1 | CASSGIPEPYNEQFF | TGTGCCAGCAGTGGTATTCCGGAGCCCTACAATGAGCAGTTCTTC
many | TRBJ2-3 | . | TRBV6-2/TRBV6-3 | CASSYYPSTDTQYF | TGTGCCAGCAGTTACTACCCGTCCACAGATACGCAGTATTTT
medium-sized | TRBJ1-5 | . | TRBV6-2/TRBV6-3 | CASSYVIDSPNQPQHF | TGTGCCAGCAGTTACGTCATTGACAGTCCCAATCAGCCCCAGCATTTT
many | TRBJ2-7 | TRBD2 | TRBV20-1 | CSARAGGNYEQYF | TGCAGTGCTAGAGCGGGAGGGAACTACGAGCAGTACTTC
many | TRBJ2-1 | . | TRBV11-2 | CASSLRGMRYNEQFF | TGTGCCAGCAGCTTAAGGGGCATGAGGTACAATGAGCAGTTCTTC
once | TRBJ2-1 | TRBD1 | TRBV6-2/TRBV6-3 | CASSYRGQGHPSYNEQFF | TGTGCCAGCAGTTACCGGGGACAGGGCCATCCCTCCTACAATGAGCAGTTCTTC
many | TRBJ2-2 | . | TRBV28 | CASSSRQGRYGELFF | TGTGCCAGCAGTTCCAGGCAGGGGCGCTACGGGGAGCTGTTTTTT
many | TRBJ1-2 | . | TRBV24-1 | CATSDLNGYTF | TGTGCCACCAGTGATTTGAATGGCTACACCTTC
many | TRBJ2-7 | . | TRBV6-2/TRBV6-3 | CASSWFAYEQYF | TGTGCCAGCAGTTGGTTCGCCTACGAGCAGTACTTC
many | TRBJ2-1 | TRBD2 | TRBV19 | CASSLAALKREQFF | TGTGCCAGTAGTCTAGCGGCCTTAAAGCGAGAGCAGTTCTTC
many | TRBJ2-2 | . | TRBV4-2 | CASSLGDRAGELFF | TGTGCCAGCAGCCTGGGGGATAGGGCCGGGGAGCTGTTTTTT
many | TRBJ2-1 | TRBD1 | TRBV27 | CASSLTGTGGNEQFF | TGTGCCAGCAGTTTGACCGGGACAGGGGGGAATGAGCAGTTCTTC
many | TRBJ1-1 | . | TRBV6-2/TRBV6-3 | CASSYSSAEAFF | TGTGCCAGCAGTTACTCGAGCGCTGAGGCTTTCTTT
many | TRBJ2-3 | TRBD2 | TRBV9 | CASSVGTSGISTQYF | TGTGCCAGCAGCGTAGGGACTAGCGGGATTAGCACGCAGTATTTT
many | TRBJ1-2 | TRBD1 | TRBV11-1 | CASSPRRWGQGEYGYTF | TGTGCCAGCAGCCCAAGGAGGTGGGGACAGGGTGAATATGGCTACACCTTC
many | TRBJ2-4 | . | TRBV24-1 | CATSDDRNIQYF | TGTGCCACCAGTGATGATCGCAACATTCAGTACTTC
many | TRBJ1-1 | . | TRBV5-6 | CASSPGWGTNTEAFF | TGTGCCAGCAGCCCGGGGTGGGGGACGAACACTGAAGCTTTCTTT
many | TRBJ2-5 | TRBD1 | TRBV6-2/TRBV6-3 | CASSTGTEQETQYF | TGTGCCAGCAGTACCGGGACAGAGCAAGAGACCCAGTACTTC
. | TRBJ1-1 | TRBD1 | TRBV29-1 | CSVVGRQGDTEAFF | TGCAGCGTTGTAGGGCGTCAGGGGGACACTGAAGCTTTTTTT
many | TRBJ1-3 | . | TRBV24-1 | CATTPFREDIEGNTIYF | TGTGCCACCACACCCTTTCGTGAAGACATAGAGGGAAACACCATATATTTT
many | TRBJ2-1 | . | TRBV7-9 | CASSSQGDEQFF | TGTGCCAGCAGTTCACAGGGAGACGAGCAGTTCTTC
many | TRBJ2-2 | . | TRBV6-1 | CASRGLGDTGELFF | TGTGCCAGCAGGGGGCTGGGAGACACCGGGGAGCTGTTTTTT
few | TRBJ2-7 | . | TRBV18 | CASSPEIGYEQYF | TGTGCCAGCTCACCCGAGATCGGGTACGAGCAGTACTTC
many | TRBJ2-6 | . | TRBV4-3 | CASSQVLGVAGANVLTF | TGCGCCAGCAGCCAAGTGTTGGGGGTCGCCGGGGCCAACGTCCTGACTTTC
many | TRBJ2-7 | . | TRBV7-2 | CASSLGGVVTYEQYF | TGTGCCAGCAGCTTAGGAGGAGTTGTGACCTACGAGCAGTACTTC
. | TRBJ2-3 | TRBD1 | TRBV11-1 | CASASGQGPFYGADTQYF | TGTGCCAGCGCCTCCGGACAGGGGCCCTTTTACGGGGCAGATACGCAGTATTTT
many | TRBJ2-7 | TRBD2 | TRBV6-2/TRBV6-3 | CASRWGGSDEQYF | TGTGCCAGCCGGTGGGGGGGGAGCGACGAGCAGTACTTC
few | TRBJ2-3 | . | TRBV24-1 | CATGVATDTQYF | TGTGCCACCGGAGTAGCCACAGATACGCAGTATTTT
. | TRBJ2-3 | . | TRBV11-1 | CASSLGGVHTDTQYF | TGTGCCAGCAGCTTAGGAGGGGTACACACAGATACGCAGTATTTT
many | TRBJ1-1 | TRBD1 | TRBV6-2/TRBV6-3 | CASSSGGQGNTEAFF | TGTGCCAGCAGTTCCGGGGGACAGGGAAATACTGAAGCTTTCTTT
many | TRBJ1-1 | . | TRBV14 | CASTSTLNTEAFF | TGTGCCAGCACCTCCACATTGAACACTGAAGCTTTCTTT
many | TRBJ1-3 | . | TRBV29-1 | CSVEGVSGNTIYF | TGCAGCGTTGAAGGCGTCTCTGGAAACACCATATATTTT
many | TRBJ2-3 | TRBD1 | TRBV27 | CASSPRDREGTQYF | TGTGCCAGCAGTCCCCGGGACAGGGAGGGTACGCAGTATTTT